The sequence of this TCR beta chain was determined in a study of T cell responses to AZD1222 COVID-19 vaccine (dated by TCRdb to the early 2020s). Background on the whole study: TCR sequencing covered roughly 230 trial participants: 200 to 220 given two doses of AZD1222 and approximately 25 given two doses of MenACWY control vaccine. Trial participants were enrolled by age into 18-55, 56-69 and 70-plus year subgroups, with approximately 150, 30 and 60 TCR-sequenced participants respectively. Paper-wide results and their limitations: Participants were mostly white British, with more females than males. The authors suggested clonal diversity may have been underestimated. Conclusions about previously exposed vaccinees are limited because only six or seven AZD1222 recipients were SARS-CoV-2 seropositive at baseline. In the small 56-69-year group, the increase in depth fell short of significance, most likely because of low power. The whole spike protein was spanned by vaccine-associated CD4 TCRs, and dominant responses were seen in regions 160-218 and 743-854. Nearly half of unique spike-specific TCRs reportedly recognized epitopes outside regions mutated in the B.1.351 and B.1.1.7 variants. No day 14 peak-response samples were available, so repertoires were characterized only after the peak T cell response. After two AZD1222 doses, spike-specific TCR breadth and depth were significantly higher than at day 0 and than in MenACWY recipients.

The CDR3 regions of human TCRbeta chains were subjected to immunosequencing. As for how the authors treated the data: Repertoire TCRs were checked for matches against a reference library of SARS-CoV-2-specific TCRs that had been generated using the MIRA antigen-specificity platform. Breadth meant the fraction of unique TCRs that were SARS-CoV-2-associated, whereas depth meant the fraction of total T cells that were SARS-CoV-2-associated. Using the MIRA data, every spike-specific TCR was mapped to the spike region that the TCR reacted to and assigned to either a CD4 or a CD8 class. Log10-transformed breadth and depth values were compared by one-way ANOVA with Sidak's multiple comparisons tests. Imported from immuneACCESS, the table was reduced by TCRdb to in-frame sequences with V and J called. These copies leave out some clones; in studies compared against another copy, an unresolved V gene accounts for under half, and the cause of the remainder is not known. That table furnishes V, J and clone size, whereas the DNA furnished D and trimming. The sample table records over 110,000 clones; about nine tenths of these occur just once. Clones ranked in the top ten supply 1.5% to 2% of the sample.

The junction carries 7 bases between V and J, which are trimmed by 4 bases and 1 base respectively. CDR1 and CDR2, looked up from the germline V gene, are WSHSY and SAAADI. The CDR3 holds 13 amino acids from the cysteine to the phenylalanine. The CDR3 DNA has 39 bases and is translated from base 1. Of note for this clone: What antigen it recognizes has not been identified. No much larger clonotype is one base removed from it; base qualities were not supplied.

This specimen's time point label, per the study, means: about 28 days (+/-7) after the second vaccine dose. AZD1222 recipients whose second dose came at about 4 weeks and those whose second dose came at about 12 weeks were combined into one group, since spike-specific TCR depth and breadth did not differ between the two schedules. Vaccinee samples came from UK trials COV001 and COV002, including a single-blind randomized controlled phase 2/3 trial of AZD1222 (ChAdOx1 nCoV-19) in healthy adults. For TCRbeta chain sequencing, PBMC samples were collected from trial participants at day 0 and at day 28 after the second dose.

The rearranged chain carries TRBV10-2 and TRBJ1-1; the D gene cannot be named for sure. Specimen: peripheral blood, collected 28 days after the second AZD1222 dose. The TCR was taken from an adult who received the AZD1222 COVID-19 vaccine. The nucleotides read TGCGCCAGCAGTGTAATATCGAACACTGAAGCTTTCTTT. Protein translation: CASSVISNTEAFF.